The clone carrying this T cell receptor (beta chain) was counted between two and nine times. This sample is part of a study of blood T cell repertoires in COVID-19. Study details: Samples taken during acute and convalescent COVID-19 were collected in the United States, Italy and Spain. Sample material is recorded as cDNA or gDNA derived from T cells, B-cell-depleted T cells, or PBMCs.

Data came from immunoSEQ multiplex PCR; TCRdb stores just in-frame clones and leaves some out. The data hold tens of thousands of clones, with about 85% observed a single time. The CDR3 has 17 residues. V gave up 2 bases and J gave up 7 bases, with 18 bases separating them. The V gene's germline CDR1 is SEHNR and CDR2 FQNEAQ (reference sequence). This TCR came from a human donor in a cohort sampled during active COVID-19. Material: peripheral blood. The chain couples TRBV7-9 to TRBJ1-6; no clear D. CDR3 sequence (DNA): TGTGCCAGCAGCTTACGAGGGCTGCCCCCTAGGAATTCACCCCTCCACTTT. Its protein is CASSLRGLPPRNSPLHF. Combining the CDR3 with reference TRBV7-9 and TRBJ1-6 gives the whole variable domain DTGVSQNPRHKITKRGQNVTFRCDPISEHNRLYWYRQTLGQGPEFLTYFQNEAQLEKSRLLSDRFSAERPKGSFSTLEIQRTEQGDSAMYLCASSLRGLPPRNSPLHFGNGTRLTVT.